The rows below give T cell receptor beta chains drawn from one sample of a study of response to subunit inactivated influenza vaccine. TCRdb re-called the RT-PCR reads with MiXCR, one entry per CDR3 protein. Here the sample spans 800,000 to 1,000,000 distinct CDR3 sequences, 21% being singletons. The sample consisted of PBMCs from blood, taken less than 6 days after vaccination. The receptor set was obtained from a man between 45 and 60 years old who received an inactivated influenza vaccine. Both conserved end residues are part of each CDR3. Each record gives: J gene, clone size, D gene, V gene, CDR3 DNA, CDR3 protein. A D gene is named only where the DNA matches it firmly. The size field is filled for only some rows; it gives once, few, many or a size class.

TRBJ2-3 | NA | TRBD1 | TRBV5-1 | TGCGCCAGCAGCGAGGGGGCCCCCACAGATACGCAGTATTTT | CASSEGAPTDTQYF
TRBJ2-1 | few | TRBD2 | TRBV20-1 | TGCAGTGCTCAAACGACTAGCGGTGACCTCTCCTACAATGAGCAGTTCTTC | CSAQTTSGDLSYNEQFF
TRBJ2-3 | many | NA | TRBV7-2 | TGTGCCAGCAGCCCCCTGTCGGGGTACGCAGATACGCAGTATTTT | CASSPLSGYADTQYF
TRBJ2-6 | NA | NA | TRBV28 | TGTGCCAGCAGCTCTCAGGGGAGCTCTGGGGCCAACGTCCTGACTTTC | CASSSQGSSGANVLTF
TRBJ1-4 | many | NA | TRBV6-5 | TGTGCCAGCGGGGGGGGACCTGAAAAACTGTTTTTT | CASGGGPEKLFF
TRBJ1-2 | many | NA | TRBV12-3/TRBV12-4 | TGTGCCAGCAGACCCGACGGGTATGGCTACACCTTC | CASRPDGYGYTF
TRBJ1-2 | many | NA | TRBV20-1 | TGCAGTGCTAGAGCCCAAACCCATGGATGGGGAGGTGGCTACACCTTC | CSARAQTHGWGGGYTF
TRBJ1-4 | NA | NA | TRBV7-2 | TGTGCCAGCAGCCCCATTGGGGGAAAACTGTTTTTT | CASSPIGGKLFF
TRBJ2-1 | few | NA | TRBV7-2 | TGTGCCAGCAGCTTAGTAACAGGGACTCCCTCTAAAGAGCAGTTCTTC | CASSLVTGTPSKEQFF
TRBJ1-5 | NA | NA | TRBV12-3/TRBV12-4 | TGTGCCAGCAGTCCCGAACAGGGTCCCATCGTAGAGCCCCAGCATTTT | CASSPEQGPIVEPQHF
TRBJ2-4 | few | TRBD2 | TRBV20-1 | TGCAGTGCTAGAGACGGGAGGGCTATTGGGGCCAAAAACATTCAGTACTTC | CSARDGRAIGAKNIQYF
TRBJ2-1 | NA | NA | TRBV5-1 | TGCGCCAGCAGCTTGGGGAGTTCCCGACCGAATTTTAAGTTCTTC | CASSLGSSRPNFKFF
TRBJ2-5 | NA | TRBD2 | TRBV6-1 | TGTGCCAGCAGGGGCGGGAGTCCCCAGACCCAGTACTTC | CASRGGSPQTQYF
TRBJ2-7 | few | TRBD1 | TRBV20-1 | TGCAGTGCGCGGAGACAGGGGCACTACGAGCAGTACTTC | CSARRQGHYEQYF
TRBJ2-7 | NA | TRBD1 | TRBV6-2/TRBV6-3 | TGTGCCAGCAGTGGCCGGACAGGGGACGAGCAGTACTTC | CASSGRTGDEQYF
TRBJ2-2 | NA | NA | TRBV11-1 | TGTGCCAGCAGCCCCTATTGGAGGGGGACAAAGAACACCGGGGAGCTGTTTTTT | CASSPYWRGTKNTGELFF
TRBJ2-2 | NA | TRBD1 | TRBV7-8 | TGTGCCAGCAGCTTCAGGGGGCGTCTCACCGGGGAGCTGTTTTTT | CASSFRGRLTGELFF
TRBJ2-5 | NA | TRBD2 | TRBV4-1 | TGCGCCAGCAGCCAAGTATGGGCGGGAGCGAGAGAGACCCAGTACTTC | CASSQVWAGARETQYF
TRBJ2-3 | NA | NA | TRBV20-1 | TGCAGTGCTTGGAGGGGTAGCACAGATACGCAGTATTTT | CSAWRGSTDTQYF
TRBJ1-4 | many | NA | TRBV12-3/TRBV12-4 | TGTGCCAGCAGTATAGGGGAAAAACTGTTTTTT | CASSIGEKLFF
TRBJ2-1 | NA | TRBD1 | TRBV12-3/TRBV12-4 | TGTGCCAGCAGCCCAGCGACAGGGAGCTCCTACAATGAGCAGTTCTTC | CASSPATGSSYNEQFF
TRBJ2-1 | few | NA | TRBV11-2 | TGTGCCAGCAGCTTGACTCCGCTGGTGCAGTTCTTC | CASSLTPLVQFF
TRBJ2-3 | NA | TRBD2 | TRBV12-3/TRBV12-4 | TGTGCCAGCAGCATCCTGGGGACTAGGGGCCCCGGTACGCAGTATTTT | CASSILGTRGPGTQYF
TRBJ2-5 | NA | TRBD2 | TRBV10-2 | TGCGCCAGCAGCGGGACTAGCGGGGACCAAGAGACCCAGTACTTC | CASSGTSGDQETQYF
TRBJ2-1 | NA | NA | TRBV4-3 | TGCGCCAGCAGCCAAGATGGTTTGGGGGCTGGCAATGAGCAGTTCTTC | CASSQDGLGAGNEQFF
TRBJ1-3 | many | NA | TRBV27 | TGTGCCAGCAGTCCCCGGGGTCGGGGTAACACCATATATTTT | CASSPRGRGNTIYF
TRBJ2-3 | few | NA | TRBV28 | TGTGCCAGCAGTTCCGGGACACTTCAACTCACAGATACGCAGTATTTT | CASSSGTLQLTDTQYF
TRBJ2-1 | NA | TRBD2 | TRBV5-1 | TGCGCCAGCAGCCTAGCCCCCGGGACTAGCGGGATCTATGAGCAGTTCTTC | CASSLAPGTSGIYEQFF
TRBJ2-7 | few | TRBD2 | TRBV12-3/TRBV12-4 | TGTGCCAGCAGTGCCAGGGCGGGGGGGCCTTACGAGCAGTACTTC | CASSARAGGPYEQYF